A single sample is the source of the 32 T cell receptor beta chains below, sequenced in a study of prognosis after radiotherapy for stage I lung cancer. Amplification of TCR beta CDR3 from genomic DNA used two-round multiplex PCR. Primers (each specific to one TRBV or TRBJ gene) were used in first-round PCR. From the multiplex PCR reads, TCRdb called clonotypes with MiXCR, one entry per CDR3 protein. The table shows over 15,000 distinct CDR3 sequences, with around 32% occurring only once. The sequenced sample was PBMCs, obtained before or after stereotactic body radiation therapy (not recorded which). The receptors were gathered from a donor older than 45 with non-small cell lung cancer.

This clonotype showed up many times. CDR3 sequence (DNA): TGTGCCAGCAGCGTAGGGAGTTGGGTTTCTGGCTACACCTTC. Encoded protein: CASSVGSWVSGYTF. The chain couples TRBV9 to TRBJ1-2; no firm D call. This CDR3 has 14 residues. The germline CDR1 and CDR2 sequences are SGDLS and YYNGEE. The germline V and J ends were trimmed by 0 bases and 7 bases, with 13 bases remaining between them.

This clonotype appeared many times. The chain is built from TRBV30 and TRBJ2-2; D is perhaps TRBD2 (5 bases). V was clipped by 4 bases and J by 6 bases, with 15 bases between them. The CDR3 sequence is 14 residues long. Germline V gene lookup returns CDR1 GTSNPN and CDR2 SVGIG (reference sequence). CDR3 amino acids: CAWTGTRSSGELFF. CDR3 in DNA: TGTGCCTGGACCGGAACTAGGAGCTCCGGGGAGCTGTTTTTT.

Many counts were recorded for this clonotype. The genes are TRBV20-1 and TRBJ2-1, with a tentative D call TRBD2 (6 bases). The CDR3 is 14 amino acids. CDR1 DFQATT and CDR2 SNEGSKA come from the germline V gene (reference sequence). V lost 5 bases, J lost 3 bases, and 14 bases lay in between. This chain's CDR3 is CSAETRAGYNEQFF. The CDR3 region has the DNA TGCAGTGCTGAGACTAGAGCTGGCTACAATGAGCAGTTCTTC.

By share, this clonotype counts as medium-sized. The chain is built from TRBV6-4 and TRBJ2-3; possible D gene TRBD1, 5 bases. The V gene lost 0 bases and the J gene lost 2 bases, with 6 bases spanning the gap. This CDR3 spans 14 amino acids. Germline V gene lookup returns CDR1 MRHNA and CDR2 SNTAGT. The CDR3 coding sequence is TGTGCCAGCAGTGACTCGGACAACACAGATACGCAGTATTTT. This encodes CASSDSDNTDTQYF.

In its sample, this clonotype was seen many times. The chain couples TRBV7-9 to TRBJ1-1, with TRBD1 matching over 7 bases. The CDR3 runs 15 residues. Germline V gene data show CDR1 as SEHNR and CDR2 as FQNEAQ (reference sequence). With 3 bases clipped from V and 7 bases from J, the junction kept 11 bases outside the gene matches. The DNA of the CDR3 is TGTGCCAGCAGCTTCTCAGGGGGGGTTTTTTTTGAAGCTTTCTTT. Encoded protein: CASSFSGGVFFEAFF.

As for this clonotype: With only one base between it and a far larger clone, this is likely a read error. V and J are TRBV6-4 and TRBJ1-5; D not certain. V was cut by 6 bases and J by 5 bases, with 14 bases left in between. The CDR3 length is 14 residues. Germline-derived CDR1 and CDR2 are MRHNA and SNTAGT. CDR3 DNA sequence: TGTGCCAGCAGCCACGTAGCCGCGTATCAGCCCCAGCATTTT. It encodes CASSHVAAYQPQHF.

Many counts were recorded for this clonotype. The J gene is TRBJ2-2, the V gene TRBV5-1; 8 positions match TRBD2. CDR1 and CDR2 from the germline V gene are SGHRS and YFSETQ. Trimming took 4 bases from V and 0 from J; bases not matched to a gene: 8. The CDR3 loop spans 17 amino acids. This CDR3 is CASSPGGPSSNTGELFF. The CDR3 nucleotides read TGCGCCAGCAGCCCGGGGGGGCCCAGTTCGAACACCGGGGAGCTGTTTTTT.

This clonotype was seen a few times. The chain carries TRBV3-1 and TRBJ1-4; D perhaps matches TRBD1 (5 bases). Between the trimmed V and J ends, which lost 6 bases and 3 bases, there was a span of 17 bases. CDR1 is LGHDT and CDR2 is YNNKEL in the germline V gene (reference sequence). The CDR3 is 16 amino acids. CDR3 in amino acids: CASSRLGRQPNEKLFF. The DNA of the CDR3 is TGTGCCAGCAGTCGCCTTGGCCGACAGCCTAATGAAAAACTGTTTTTT.

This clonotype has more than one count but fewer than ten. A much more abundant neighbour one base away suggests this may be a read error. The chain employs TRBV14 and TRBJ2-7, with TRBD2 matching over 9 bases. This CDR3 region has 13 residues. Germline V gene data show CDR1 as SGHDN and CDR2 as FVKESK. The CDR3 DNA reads TGTACCAGCAGCCCGGTGACTAGCGGAAAGCAGTACTTC. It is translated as CTSSPVTSGKQYF.

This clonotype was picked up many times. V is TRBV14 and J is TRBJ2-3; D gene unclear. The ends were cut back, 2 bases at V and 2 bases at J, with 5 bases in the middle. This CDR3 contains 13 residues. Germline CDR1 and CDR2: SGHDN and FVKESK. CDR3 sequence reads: CASSQITTDTQYF. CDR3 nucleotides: TGTGCCAGCAGCCAAATAACCACAGATACGCAGTATTTT.

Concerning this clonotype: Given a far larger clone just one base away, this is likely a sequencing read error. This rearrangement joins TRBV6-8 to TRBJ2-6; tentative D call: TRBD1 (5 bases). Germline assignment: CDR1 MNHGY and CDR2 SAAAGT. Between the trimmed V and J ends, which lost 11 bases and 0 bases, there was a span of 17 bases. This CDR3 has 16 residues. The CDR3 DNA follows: TGTGCCGGTTCGTCTGATGGGGCCTCTGGGGCCAACGTCCTGACTTTC. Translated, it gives CAGSSDGASGANVLTF.

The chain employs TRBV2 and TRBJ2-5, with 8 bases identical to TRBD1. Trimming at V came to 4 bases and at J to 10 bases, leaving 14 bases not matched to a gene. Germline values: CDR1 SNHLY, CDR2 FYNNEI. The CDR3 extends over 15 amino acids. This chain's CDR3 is CASSGDRGPDGDQYF. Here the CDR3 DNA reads TGTGCCAGCAGTGGAGACAGGGGACCTGACGGGGACCAGTACTTC.

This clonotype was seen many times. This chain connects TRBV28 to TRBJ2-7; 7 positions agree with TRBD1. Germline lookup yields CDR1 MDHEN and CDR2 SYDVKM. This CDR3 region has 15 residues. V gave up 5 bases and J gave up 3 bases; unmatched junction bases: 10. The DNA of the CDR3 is TGTGCCAGCAGTCCCCTCGACAGGGTACTCTACGAGCAGTACTTC. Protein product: CASSPLDRVLYEQYF.

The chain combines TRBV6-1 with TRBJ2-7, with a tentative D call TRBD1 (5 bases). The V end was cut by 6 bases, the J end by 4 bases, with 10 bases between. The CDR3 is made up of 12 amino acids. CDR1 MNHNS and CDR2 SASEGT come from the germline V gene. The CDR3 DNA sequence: TGTGCCAGCAGAGGGGATCGTTACGAGCAGTACTTC. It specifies CASRGDRYEQYF.

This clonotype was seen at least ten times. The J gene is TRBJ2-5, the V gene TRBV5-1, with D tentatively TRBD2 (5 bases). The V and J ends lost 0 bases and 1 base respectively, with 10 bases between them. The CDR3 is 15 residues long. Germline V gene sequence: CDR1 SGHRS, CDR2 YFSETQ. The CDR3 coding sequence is TGCGCCAGCAGCTTGGGACTACAACGCCAAGAGACCCAGTACTTC. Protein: CASSLGLQRQETQYF.

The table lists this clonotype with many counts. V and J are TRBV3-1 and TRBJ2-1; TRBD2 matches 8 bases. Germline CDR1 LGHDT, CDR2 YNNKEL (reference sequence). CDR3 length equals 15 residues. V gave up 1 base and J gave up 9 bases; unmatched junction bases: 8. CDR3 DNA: TGTGCCAGCAGCCAAGGTACGGGAGGGAAAGCTGAGCAGTTCTTC. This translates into CASSQGTGGKAEQFF.

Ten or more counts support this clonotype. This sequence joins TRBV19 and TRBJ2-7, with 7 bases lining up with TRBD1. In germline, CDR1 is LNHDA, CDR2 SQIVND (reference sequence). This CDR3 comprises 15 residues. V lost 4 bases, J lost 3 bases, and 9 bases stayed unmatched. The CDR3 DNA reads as TGTGCCAGTAGTACATACAGGGGACGAATCTACGAGCAGTACTTC. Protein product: CASSTYRGRIYEQYF.

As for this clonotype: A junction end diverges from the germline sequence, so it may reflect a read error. CDR3: CASSEDRRDEQFF. Written as DNA, the CDR3 is TGTGCCAGCAGCGAAGACAGGAGGGATGAGCAGTTCTTC. The chain combines TRBV2 with TRBJ2-1; D tentatively fits TRBD1 or TRBD2 (6 bases each). This CDR3 contains 13 residues. Germline CDR1 is SNHLY and CDR2 is FYNNEI.

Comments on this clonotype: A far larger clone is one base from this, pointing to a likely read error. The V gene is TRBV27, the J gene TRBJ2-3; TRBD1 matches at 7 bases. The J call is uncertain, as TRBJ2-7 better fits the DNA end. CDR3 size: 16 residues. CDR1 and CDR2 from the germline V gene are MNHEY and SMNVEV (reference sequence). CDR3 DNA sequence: TGTGCCAGCAGACTTATGATATCAGGGGGAGTGCACGAGCAGTACTTC. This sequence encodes CASRLMISGGVHEQYF.

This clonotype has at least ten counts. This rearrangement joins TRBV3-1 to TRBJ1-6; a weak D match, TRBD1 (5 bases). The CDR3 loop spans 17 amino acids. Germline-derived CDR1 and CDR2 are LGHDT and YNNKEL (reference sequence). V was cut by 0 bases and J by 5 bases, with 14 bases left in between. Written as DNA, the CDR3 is TGTGCCAGCAGCCAAGAGAGAAAGGCGGGGGATAATTCACCCCTCCACTTT. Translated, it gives CASSQERKAGDNSPLHF.

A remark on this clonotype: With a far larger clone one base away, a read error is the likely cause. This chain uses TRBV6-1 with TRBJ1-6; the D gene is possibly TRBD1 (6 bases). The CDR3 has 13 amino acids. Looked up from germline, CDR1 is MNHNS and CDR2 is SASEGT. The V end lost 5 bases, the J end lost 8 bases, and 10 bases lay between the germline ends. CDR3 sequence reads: CASSSDSYSPLHF. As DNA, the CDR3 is TGTGCCAGCAGTTCGGACAGCTATTCACCCCTCCACTTT.

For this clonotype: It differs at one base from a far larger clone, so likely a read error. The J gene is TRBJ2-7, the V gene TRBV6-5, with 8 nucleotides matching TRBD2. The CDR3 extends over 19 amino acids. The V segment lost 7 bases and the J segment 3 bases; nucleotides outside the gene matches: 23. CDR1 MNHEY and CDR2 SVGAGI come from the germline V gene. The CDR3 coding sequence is TGTGCCAGCACTTGGACGGATGGGACTAGAGGGCTACCTAGCTACGAGCAGTACTTC. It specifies CASTWTDGTRGLPSYEQYF.

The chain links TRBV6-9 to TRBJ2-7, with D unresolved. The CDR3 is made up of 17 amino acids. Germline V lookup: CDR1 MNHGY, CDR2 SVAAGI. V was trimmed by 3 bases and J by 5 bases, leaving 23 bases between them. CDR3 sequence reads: CASSYSKGLVTKDEQYF. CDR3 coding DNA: TGTGCCAGCAGTTACTCGAAGGGCTTGGTAACGAAAGACGAGCAGTACTTC.

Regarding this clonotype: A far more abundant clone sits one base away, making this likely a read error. CDR3 amino acids: CASSYDGTSGSRETQYF. In DNA form, the CDR3 reads TGTGCCAGCAGCTATGACGGGACTAGCGGGAGCCGGGAGACCCAGTACTTC. This chain joins TRBV7-2 and TRBJ2-4, with 14 bases lining up with TRBD2. TRBJ2-5 matches the DNA end more closely, so the J call is doubtful. The CDR3 totals 17 residues. Germline lookup yields CDR1 SGHTA and CDR2 FQGNSA.

This CDR3 reads CASSYSFFKVGNEQFF. Written as DNA, the CDR3 is TGTGCCAGCAGTTACTCATTTTTCAAGGTGGGGAATGAGCAGTTCTTC. The rearrangement links TRBV6-5 to TRBJ2-1; no clear D. Trimming removed 0 bases from V and 7 bases from J, with 16 bases in between. CDR3 size: 16 residues. Germline-derived CDR1 and CDR2 are MNHEY and SVGAGI.

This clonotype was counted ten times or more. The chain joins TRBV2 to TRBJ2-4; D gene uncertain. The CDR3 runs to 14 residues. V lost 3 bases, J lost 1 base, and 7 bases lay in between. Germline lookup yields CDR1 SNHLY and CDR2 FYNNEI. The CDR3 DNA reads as TGTGCCAGCAGTGATGAGAGGGCCAAAAACATTCAGTACTTC. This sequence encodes CASSDERAKNIQYF.

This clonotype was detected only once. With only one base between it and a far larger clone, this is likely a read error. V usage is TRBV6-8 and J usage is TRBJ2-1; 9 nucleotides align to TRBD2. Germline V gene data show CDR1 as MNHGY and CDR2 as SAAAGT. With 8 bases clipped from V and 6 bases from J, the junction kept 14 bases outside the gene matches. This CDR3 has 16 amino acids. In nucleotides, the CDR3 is TGTGCCAGCCTTTGGGCTAGCGGGGCCTCTAGCAATGAGCAGTTCTTC. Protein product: CASLWASGASSNEQFF.

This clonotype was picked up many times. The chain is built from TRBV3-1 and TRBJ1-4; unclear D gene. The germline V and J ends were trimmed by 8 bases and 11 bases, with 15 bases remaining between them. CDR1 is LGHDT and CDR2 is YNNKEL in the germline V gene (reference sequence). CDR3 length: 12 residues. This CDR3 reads CASAQKGIKLFF. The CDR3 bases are TGTGCCAGCGCCCAAAAGGGAATTAAACTGTTTTTT. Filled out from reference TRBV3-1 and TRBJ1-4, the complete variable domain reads DTAVSQTPKYLVTQMGNDKSIKCEQNLGHDTMYWYKQDSKKFLKIMFSYNNKELIINETVPNRFSPKSPDKAHLNLHINSLELGDSAVYFCASAQKGIKLFFGSGTQLSVL.

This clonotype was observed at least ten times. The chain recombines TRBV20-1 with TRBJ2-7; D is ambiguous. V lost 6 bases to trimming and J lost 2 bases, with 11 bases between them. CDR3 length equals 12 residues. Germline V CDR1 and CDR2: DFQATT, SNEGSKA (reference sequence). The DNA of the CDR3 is TGCAGTGCAAGAACACCCACCTACGAGCAGTACTTC. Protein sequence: CSARTPTYEQYF.

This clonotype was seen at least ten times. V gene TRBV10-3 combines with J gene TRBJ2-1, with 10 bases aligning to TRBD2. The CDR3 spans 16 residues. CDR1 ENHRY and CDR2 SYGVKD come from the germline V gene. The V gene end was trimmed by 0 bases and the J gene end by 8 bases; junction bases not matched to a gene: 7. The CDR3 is CAISESSGTSDYEQFF. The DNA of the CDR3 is TGTGCCATCAGTGAGTCGTCGGGGACTAGCGACTATGAGCAGTTCTTC.

The CDR3 bases are TGTGCCACCAGTGATTTACCCGGAGAAGGTGTGGAGCAGTTCTTC. Protein sequence: CATSDLPGEGVEQFF. The chain uses TRBV24-1 and TRBJ2-1; D gene unclear. The CDR3 runs 15 residues. Trimming took off 1 base at V and 10 bases at J, with 16 bases between the two ends. Germline lookup yields CDR1 KGHDR and CDR2 SFDVKD.

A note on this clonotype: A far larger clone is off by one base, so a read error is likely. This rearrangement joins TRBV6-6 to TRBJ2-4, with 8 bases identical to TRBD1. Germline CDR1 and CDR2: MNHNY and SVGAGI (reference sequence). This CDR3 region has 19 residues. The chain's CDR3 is CASSYSISRGRGAKNIKYF. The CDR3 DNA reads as TGTGCCAGCAGTTACTCGATTTCCAGGGGGCGAGGAGCCAAAAACATTAAGTACTTC.